This T cell receptor (beta chain) was sequenced in a study of cytomegalovirus exposure and HLA in healthy donors (TCRdb year 2017). In the study overall: In an earlier analysis of approximately 640 of the donors, approximately 300 Gb of sequence data and 100 million or so unique TCR beta sequences from about 190 million T cells were reported. High-throughput TCR immunosequencing, statistical association of individual TCRs with disease status, and machine learning were combined to predict cytomegalovirus infection status. A later genetic analysis used genome-wide SNP genotypes for about 65% of the roughly 670 donors, treating that subset as a discovery cohort. Rather than using new phenotypic data, the later analysis identified candidate immune exposures from TCR beta sequences and from how often those sequences occurred across donors. The study aimed to test whether signatures of past pathogen exposure could be identified by cataloging public T cell receptors. Class I and class II HLA loci were covered by the typing at four-digit resolution. Because of strong linkage in the cohort, five DR-DQ haplotypes were treated as single units for association and clustering. A separate validation cohort of 100 to 150 different subjects was used in addition to the approximately 700-subject first cohort. An early release covering over 500 HLA-typed donors comprised about 290 gigabases of sequencing data and approximately 85 million unique TCR sequences. All discovery cohort repertoires had been generated using a single sequencing platform. To decide whether each TCR beta V gene segment behaved as functional or pseudogenic, an earlier analysis of approximately 600 of the donors relied on high-throughput TCR beta sequencing. Donor age, sex, ethnicity and CMV serostatus were collected together with the repertoire data. Using immunosequencing, the study profiled T cell repertoires from fewer than 850 subjects and related those repertoires to cytomegalovirus serostatus. To study patterns of TCR occurrence, a later analysis re-analyzed previously published TCR beta repertoires from 666 donors and added high-resolution HLA genotyping. On average, approximately 250,000 unique TCR beta nucleotide sequences were sequenced per donor among several hundred genotyped donors of the cohort, with 15% to 20% of those sequences being non-productive. The number of donors typed differed by locus, with 629-630 for A, B, C, DRB1 and DQB1, more than 500 for DQA1, about 610 for DPA1, and 400 to 490 for DPB1. Of the roughly 430 genotyped donors, roughly 80% fell in the genetic ancestry cluster associated with self-reported Caucasian donors.

Notes on this clone: Its antigen remains undetermined. It has no much larger one-base neighbor in the sample; base qualities were not kept.

The library came from the immunoSEQ multiplex PCR assay. A mixture of 60 forward primers for TCR Vbeta segments and 13 reverse primers for TCR Jbeta segments was used in the multiplex PCR. The CDR3 region of rearranged TCR beta genes was amplified from genomic DNA with a multiplex PCR assay. Amplified TCR beta libraries were sequenced as 87-base-pair reads on the Illumina HiSeq System. In the paper's pipeline: A later analysis counted tens of millions of unique TCR beta chains across the 666 repertoires, and some 12 million of these chains were shared by at least two donors. To remove PCR and sequencing errors, raw reads were error-corrected and collapsed into unique sequences using a nearest-neighbor algorithm that merged closely related sequences. V, D and J gene segments were assigned by aligning CDR3 sequences to IMGT reference sequences. For a sequence to be retained, a match of at least six nucleotides to both a V gene segment and a J gene segment was required. Rearrangements were called productive when the CDR3 lacked stop codons and stayed in frame with V and J; all others were non-productive. Following IMGT convention, CDR3 was defined as the stretch from the second conserved V-encoded cysteine up to the conserved J-encoded phenylalanine. The earlier analysis of fewer than 750 of the donors excluded sequences that lacked an unambiguous match to a single V gene segment. In an earlier analysis of 500 to 750 of the donors, V segments were called functional above 56.7% productive rearrangements and were called segregating when the between-donor standard deviation exceeded 5%. A statistical classification framework was built for diagnosing cytomegalovirus status from the catalog of TCR beta chain sequences. In a later analysis, V and J genes were assigned by comparing TCR nucleotide sequences against IMGT/GENE-DB human TR gene sequences. A later analysis assigned CDR3 sequences and most-parsimonious VDJ recombination scenarios with the TCRdist pipeline. A later analysis defined each TCR beta chain by its CDR3 amino acid sequence plus V-gene family, and excluded reads lacking a unique V-gene family. To address suspected cross-contamination and a sequencing artifact, a later analysis removed a few hundred highly shared, low-generation-probability nucleotide sequences. In a later analysis, a clonal expansion index for each public chain was calculated from normalized within-repertoire ranks of inferred template counts. Generation probabilities in a later analysis came from a VDJ recombination model fitted to out-of-frame rearrangements, and those results were checked against IGoR. Hypergeometric tests were used in a later analysis to score TCR-TCR, TCR-HLA and TCR-CMV co-occurrence, with a repertoire-size bias correction applied to the TCR pairs. A later analysis estimated false discovery rates by permuting HLA or CMV assignments 20 times. A later analysis grouped co-occurring TCRs with DBSCAN, adding TCRdist sequence similarity when clustering within HLA-allele-positive subsets. Co-occurrence clustering excluded repertoires with fewer than 30,000 or more than 120,000 public chains, plus five with anomalous nucleotide sharing. Imported from immuneACCESS, the table was reduced by TCRdb to in-frame sequences with V and J called. These copies leave out some clones; in studies compared against another copy, an unresolved V gene accounts for under half, and the cause of the remainder is not known. V, J and clone size are taken as reported in that table, and D and trimming were inferred from the DNA itself. Across this sample there are around 150,000 clones, with about 72% seen only once. Together, the top ten hold around 1.4% of the sample.

Study-level results and caveats: Because some donors lacked HLA typing at each locus, the association tests relied only on the typed subset. A cluster of highly shared sequence variants was judged likely to be a technical artifact of the sequencing pipeline. In a later analysis, most CMV-associated TCR beta chains were found to appear HLA-restricted, with HLA associations seemingly driven largely by CMV exposure. According to a later genetic analysis, donors in an Asian-associated ancestry cluster had fewer N-insertions in productive TCRs than the roughly 700-donor mean. Broadly in line with IMGT annotations, most TCR beta V segments showed up in productive rearrangements about 87% or about 30% of the time in an earlier analysis of roughly 590 of the donors. Presence/absence analyses assumed roughly uniform sequencing depth across donors, an assumption that may not hold. A later genetic analysis associated a missense DCLRE1C variant with V-gene and J-gene trimming of TCR beta chains, and an independent cohort replicated the association. CMV serostatus was the only immune exposure information available for the cohort. A later analysis reported that several top co-occurrence clusters appeared linked to parvovirus B19, influenza, CMV and Epstein-Barr virus. In both the original and validation cohorts, the classifier was reported to diagnose cytomegalovirus status with high specificity and sensitivity. Correlated functional status among segregating V segments might reflect linkage disequilibrium, but an unknown experimental factor could not be ruled out. Compared with equally common non-associated chains, HLA-associated TCR beta chains in a later analysis were more clonally expanded and had lower generation probabilities. Only TCR beta chains were sequenced in this cohort, and the absence of alpha or paired-chain data limited detectable features. In a later analysis, the rate of TCR association differed among HLA loci, with DRB1 alleles having the most associated TCRs and HLA-C alleles having the fewest. A further reported finding was that TCR beta sequences accurately predicted the HLA-A and HLA-B alleles for most subjects in the first cohort. A total of some 180 TCR beta chains were listed by the study as associated with cytomegalovirus. When HLA alleles, especially DR and DQ, strongly co-occurred, attributing TCR associations to individual alleles was difficult. Most TCR sequences were seen in very few donors, while some public TCRs were found in many individuals. A later analysis associated 16,951 TCR beta sequences with specific HLA alleles at a false discovery rate of 0.05. Because the 87-base-pair reads could not distinguish some IMGT-functional V segments, including TRBV6-2 and TRBV6-3, those segments were excluded. The earlier analysis of nearly 600 of the donors excluded roughly 16 rarely observed V segments, including chromosome 9 orphons, because counts were too low. In vitro tests confirmed that a few of the cytomegalovirus-associated TCR beta chains recognize cytomegalovirus antigens. It was suggested by the authors that the approach could potentially be generalized to other disease states and immunological phenotypes.

Trimming accounts for 4 bases at V and 2 bases at J, while the number of junction bases matched to no gene is 1. Per the germline V gene (reference sequence), SEHNR is the CDR1 and FQNEAQ is the CDR2. Spanning cysteine to phenylalanine, the CDR3 consists of 17 amino acids. Of the read, only the CDR3 DNA is kept; its 51 bases are in frame from base 1. The cohort was made up of approximately 670 healthy bone marrow donors. At the time of sampling, every cohort member was nominally healthy, though immune exposures that went unrecorded were likely present. The donor tested CMV seronegative, placing the donor among the 350 to 400 seronegative members of the cohort. Each donor provided a peripheral blood sample, and peripheral blood mononuclear cells were used for TCR beta sequencing. The Qiagen DNeasy Blood Extraction Kit was used to extract genomic DNA from the blood cell samples.

The sequence is built from TRBV7-9 and TRBJ2-6, and TRBD2 matches 14 of the central bases. This clonotype was sampled from a male donor in good health and CMV-seronegative. The sample was PBMCs. The nucleotides are TGTGCCAGCAGCTGGGGACTAGCGGGAGCTGGGGCCAACGTCCTGACTTTC. Translated, it reads CASSWGLAGAGANVLTF.